This T cell receptor beta chain was obtained from a study of cytomegalovirus exposure and HLA in healthy donors. Study-wide points: The authors reported that TCR beta sequences could predict HLA-A and HLA-B alleles. These predictions were accurate for most subjects in the first cohort. Earlier analysis found most TCR beta V segments productive about 90% or about 30% of the time. It was taken for granted in presence/absence analyses that sequencing depth across donors was roughly uniform.

The PCR was carried out with 60 Vbeta primers and 13 Jbeta primers. Profiled with immunoSEQ multiplex PCR; TCRdb holds only in-frame clones, not every one. The sample gives more than 100,000 clones, around 78% of which show up once; about 3.5% is in the top ten. As for this clone: Its cognate antigen is unknown.

The TCR was taken from a woman aged 25 to 39 in good health and CMV-seropositive. The sequencing sample was made of PBMCs.

CDR3 nucleotides: TGTGCCAGCAGCTTTCGGGGGCGGGGGGAAGAGCAGTACTTC. It specifies CASSFRGRGEEQYF. The rearrangement uses TRBV7-2 and TRBJ2-7; the match to TRBD2 covers 8 bases. The CDR3 sequence is 14 residues long. Unmatched junction bases numbered 8, after V lost 3 bases and J lost 7 bases. Germline CDR1 reads SGHTA; CDR2 reads FQGNSA. The full variable domain, completed using reference TRBV7-2 and TRBJ2-7, is GAGVSQSPSNKVTEKGKDVELRCDPISGHTALYWYRQSLGQGLEFLIYFQGNSAPDKSGLPSDRFSAERTGGSVSTLTIQRTQQEDSAVYLCASSFRGRGEEQYFGPGTRLTVT.